This TCR beta chain comes out of a study of monozygotic twins with inflammatory bowel disease. On this clonotype itself: Its antigen is still unknown.

Study observations and caveats: Extra variability in the repertoires of patients may have come from differing immunosuppressive treatments. Especially where disease activity was present, IBD patients had fewer clonotypes in common with others than healthy twins did. Whether twins were concordant or discordant made no difference to repertoire similarity, possibly from limited power. Results did not support any single strong IBD-associated signal or clonotype.

TCRdb reanalyzed the 5' RACE reads and collapses them to one entry per CDR3 protein, without DNA. The specimen's table records more than 110,000 distinct CDR3 sequences. The TCR was taken from a human donor with ulcerative colitis or Crohn's disease, or a healthy co-twin of an affected twin (not recorded which). What was sequenced was blood.

CDR3: CASSLGYLAGGRTKHTDTQYF. This rearrangement joins TRBV5-1 to TRBJ2-3; TCRdb's D gene call, TRBD2, goes unchecked for lack of DNA. The length of the CDR3 is 21 residues. Looked up from germline, CDR1 is SGHRS and CDR2 is YFSETQ.